This record looks at one T cell receptor beta chain sequence and its context. The antigen remains unidentified. TCRdb re-called the reads through MiXCR, storing one row per CDR3 protein. Among about 890,000 distinct CDR3 sequences listed, around 29% were seen once. The source of the sample is a study of T cell repertoires in cytomegalovirus infection. In the study overall: HLA-B-restricted CMV epitopes that are well studied, plus recently identified HLA-C-restricted ones, were used by the study. Shared public TCR beta signatures pointed to both CMV infection and a matching HLA type. Study-level findings and limits: In two of eight donors, the top clonotype was HLA-C-restricted CMV-specific. Cumulative public TCR beta family frequency identified CMV carriers with the relevant HLA.

Trimming left V 5 bases short and J 7 bases short, with 18 bases between. CDR1 is SEHNR and CDR2 is FQNEAQ in the germline V gene (reference sequence). CDR3 size: 15 residues. The chain employs TRBV7-9 and TRBJ2-4; either TRBD1 or TRBD2 may supply D (6 bases each). The receptor comes from a human donor in good health (CMV status not recorded). Some clones in this sample may be carry-over from other donors' samples. The source was cultured CD8+ T cells from PBMCs, collected from culture after CMV antigen stimulation. The CDR3 DNA sequence: TGTGCCAGCAGCACCCCACAGGGTCGGGGGAACATTCAGTACTTC. Translating gives CASSTPQGRGNIQYF.